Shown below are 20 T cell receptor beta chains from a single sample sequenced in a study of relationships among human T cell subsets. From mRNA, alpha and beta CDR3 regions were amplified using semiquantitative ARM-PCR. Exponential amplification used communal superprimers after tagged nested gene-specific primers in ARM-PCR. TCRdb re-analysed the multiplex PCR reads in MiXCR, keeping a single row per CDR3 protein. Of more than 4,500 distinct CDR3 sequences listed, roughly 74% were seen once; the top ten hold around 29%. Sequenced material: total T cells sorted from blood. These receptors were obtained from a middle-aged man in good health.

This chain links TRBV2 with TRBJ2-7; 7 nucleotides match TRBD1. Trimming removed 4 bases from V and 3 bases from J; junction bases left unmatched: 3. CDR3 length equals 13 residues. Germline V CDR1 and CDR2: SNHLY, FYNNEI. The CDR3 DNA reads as TGTGCCAGCAGTGGTAACAGGGGCTACGAGCAGTACTTC. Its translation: CASSGNRGYEQYF. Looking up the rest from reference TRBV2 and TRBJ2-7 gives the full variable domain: EPEVTQTPSHQVTQMGQEVILRCVPISNHLYFYWYRQILGQKVEFLVSFYNNEISEKSEIFDDQFSVERPDGSNFTLKIRSTKLEDSAMYFCASSGNRGYEQYFGPGTRLTVT.

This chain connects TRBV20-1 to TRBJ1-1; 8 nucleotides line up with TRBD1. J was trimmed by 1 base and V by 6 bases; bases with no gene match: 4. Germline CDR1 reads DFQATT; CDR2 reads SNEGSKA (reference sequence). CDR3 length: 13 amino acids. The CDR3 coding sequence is TGCAGTGCCATCGACAGGGGGAACACTGAAGCTTTCTTT. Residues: CSAIDRGNTEAFF.

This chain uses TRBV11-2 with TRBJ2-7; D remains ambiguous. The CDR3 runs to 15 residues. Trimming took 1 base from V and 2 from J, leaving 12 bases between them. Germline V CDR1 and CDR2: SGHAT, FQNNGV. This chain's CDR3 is CASSLAAELPYEQYF. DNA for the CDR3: TGTGCCAGCAGCTTAGCCGCCGAATTGCCCTACGAGCAGTACTTC.

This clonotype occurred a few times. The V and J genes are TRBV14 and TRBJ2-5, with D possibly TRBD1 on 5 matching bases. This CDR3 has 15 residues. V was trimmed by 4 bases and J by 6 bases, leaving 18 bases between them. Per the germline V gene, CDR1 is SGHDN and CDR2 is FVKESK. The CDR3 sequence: CASSRLEPGSKTQYF. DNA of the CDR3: TGTGCCAGCAGCCGGTTAGAACCAGGGTCAAAGACCCAGTACTTC.

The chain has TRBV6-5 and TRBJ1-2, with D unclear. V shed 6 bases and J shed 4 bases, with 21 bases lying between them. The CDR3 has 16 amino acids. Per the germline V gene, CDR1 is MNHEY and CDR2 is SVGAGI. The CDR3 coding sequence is TGTGCCAGCAGAGATAGCGGATCAACTAGGAGCTATGGCTACACCTTC. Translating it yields CASRDSGSTRSYGYTF.

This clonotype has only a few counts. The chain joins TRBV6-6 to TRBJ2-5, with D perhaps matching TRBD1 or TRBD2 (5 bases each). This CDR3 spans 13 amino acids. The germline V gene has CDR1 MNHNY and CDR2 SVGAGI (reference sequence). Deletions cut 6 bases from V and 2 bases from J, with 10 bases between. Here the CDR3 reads CASSGTEQETQYF. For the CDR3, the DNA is TGTGCCAGCAGCGGGACCGAGCAAGAGACCCAGTACTTC.

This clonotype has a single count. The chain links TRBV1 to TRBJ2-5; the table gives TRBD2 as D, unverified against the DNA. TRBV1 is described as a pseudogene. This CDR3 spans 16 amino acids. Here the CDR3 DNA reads TGCACCAGCAGCCGGCGGACTAGCTCACCTCAAGAGACCCAGTACTTC. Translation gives CTSSRRTSSPQETQYF.

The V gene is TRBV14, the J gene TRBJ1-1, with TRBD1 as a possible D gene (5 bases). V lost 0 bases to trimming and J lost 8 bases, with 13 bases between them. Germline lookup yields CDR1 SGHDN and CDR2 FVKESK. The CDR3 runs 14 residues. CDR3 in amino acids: CASSQDIPGMEAFF. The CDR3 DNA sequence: TGTGCCAGCAGCCAAGATATCCCAGGGATGGAAGCTTTCTTT.

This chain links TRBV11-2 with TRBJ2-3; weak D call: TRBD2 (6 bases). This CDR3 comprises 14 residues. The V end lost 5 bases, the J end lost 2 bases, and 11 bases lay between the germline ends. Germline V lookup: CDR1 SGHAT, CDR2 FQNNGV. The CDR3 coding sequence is TGTGCCAGCAGCCCTAGCGAATACACAGATACGCAGTATTTT. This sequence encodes CASSPSEYTDTQYF.

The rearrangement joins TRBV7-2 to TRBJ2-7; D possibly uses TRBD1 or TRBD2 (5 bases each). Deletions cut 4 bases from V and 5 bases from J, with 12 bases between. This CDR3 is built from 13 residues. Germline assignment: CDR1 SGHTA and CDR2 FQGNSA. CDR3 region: CASSYGGANEQYF. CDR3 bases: TGTGCCAGCAGCTATGGGGGAGCCAACGAGCAGTACTTC.

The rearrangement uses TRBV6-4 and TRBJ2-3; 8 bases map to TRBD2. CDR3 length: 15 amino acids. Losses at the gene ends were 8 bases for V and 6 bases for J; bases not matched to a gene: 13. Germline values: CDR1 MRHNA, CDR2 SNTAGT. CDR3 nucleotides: TGTGCCAGCTCCACGGGTAGCGGGGAAGGTGATACGCAGTATTTT. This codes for CASSTGSGEGDTQYF.

The CDR3 protein is CASSPDRRVGEAFF. CDR3 DNA sequence: TGTGCCAGCAGCCCGGACAGGCGGGTTGGGGAAGCTTTCTTT. V gene TRBV11-2 combines with J gene TRBJ1-1, with 7 positions matching TRBD1. Germline trimming cut 5 bases from V and 8 bases from J; bases unmatched to any gene: 11. The germline gives CDR1 SGHAT, CDR2 FQNNGV. The CDR3 spans 14 residues.

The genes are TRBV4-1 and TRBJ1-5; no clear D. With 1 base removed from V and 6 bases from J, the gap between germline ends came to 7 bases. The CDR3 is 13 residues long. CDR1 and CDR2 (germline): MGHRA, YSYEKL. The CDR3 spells CASSQVFTQPQHF. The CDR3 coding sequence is TGCGCCAGCAGCCAAGTGTTTACTCAGCCCCAGCATTTT.

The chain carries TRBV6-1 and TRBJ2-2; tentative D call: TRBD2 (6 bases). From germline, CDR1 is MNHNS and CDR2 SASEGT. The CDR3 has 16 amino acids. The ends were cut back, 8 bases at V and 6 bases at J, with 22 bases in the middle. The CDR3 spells CASAGTPSLWSGELFF. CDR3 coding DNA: TGTGCCAGCGCAGGGACTCCAAGTCTGTGGTCCGGGGAGCTGTTTTTT.

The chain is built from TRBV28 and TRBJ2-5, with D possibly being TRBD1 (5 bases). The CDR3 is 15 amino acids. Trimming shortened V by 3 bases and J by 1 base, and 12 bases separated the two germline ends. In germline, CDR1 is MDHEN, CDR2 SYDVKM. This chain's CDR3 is CASSLAGPTQETQYF. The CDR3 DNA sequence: TGTGCCAGCAGTTTGGCAGGGCCAACCCAAGAGACCCAGTACTTC.

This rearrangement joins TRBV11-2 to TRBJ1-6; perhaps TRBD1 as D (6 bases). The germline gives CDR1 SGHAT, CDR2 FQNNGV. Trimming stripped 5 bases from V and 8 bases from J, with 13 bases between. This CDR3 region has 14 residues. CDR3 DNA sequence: TGTGCCAGCAGCATGCGACAGGCCGATTCACCCCTCCACTTT. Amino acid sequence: CASSMRQADSPLHF.

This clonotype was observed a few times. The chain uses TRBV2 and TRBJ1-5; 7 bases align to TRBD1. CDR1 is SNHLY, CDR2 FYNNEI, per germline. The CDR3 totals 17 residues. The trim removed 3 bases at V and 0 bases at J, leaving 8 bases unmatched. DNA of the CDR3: TGTGCCAGCAGTGACCCCGGGACAGCTTATAGCAATCAGCCCCAGCATTTT. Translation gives CASSDPGTAYSNQPQHF. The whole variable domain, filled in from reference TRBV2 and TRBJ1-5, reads EPEVTQTPSHQVTQMGQEVILRCVPISNHLYFYWYRQILGQKVEFLVSFYNNEISEKSEIFDDQFSVERPDGSNFTLKIRSTKLEDSAMYFCASSDPGTAYSNQPQHFGDGTRLSIL.

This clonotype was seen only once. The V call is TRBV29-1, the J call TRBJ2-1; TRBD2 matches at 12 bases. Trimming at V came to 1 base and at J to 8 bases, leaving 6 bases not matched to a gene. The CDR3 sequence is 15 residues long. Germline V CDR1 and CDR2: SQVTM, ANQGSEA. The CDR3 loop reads CSVEVRLAGADEQFF. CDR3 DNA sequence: TGCAGCGTTGAAGTGAGACTAGCGGGAGCAGATGAGCAGTTCTTC.

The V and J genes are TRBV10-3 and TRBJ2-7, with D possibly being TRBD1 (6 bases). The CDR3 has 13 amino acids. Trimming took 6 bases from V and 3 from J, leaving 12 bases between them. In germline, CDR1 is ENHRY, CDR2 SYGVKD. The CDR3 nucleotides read TGTGCCATCAGCTTGGGACAAGACTACGAGCAGTACTTC. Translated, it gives CAISLGQDYEQYF.

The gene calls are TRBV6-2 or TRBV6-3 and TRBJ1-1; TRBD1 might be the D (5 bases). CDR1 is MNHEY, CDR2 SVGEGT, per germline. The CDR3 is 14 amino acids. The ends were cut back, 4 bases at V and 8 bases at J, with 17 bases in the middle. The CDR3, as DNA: TGTGCCAGCAGTTTCCTCGCGCAGGGAACGGAAGCTTTCTTT. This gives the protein CASSFLAQGTEAFF.